The clone carrying this T cell receptor (beta chain) was counted at least ten times. The target antigen is unknown. iRepertoire HTBI primers and Arm-PCR of CDR3 regions built TCR beta libraries. TCRdb processed the multiplex PCR reads anew with MiXCR; each CDR3 protein has one entry. The profile shows about 240,000 distinct CDR3 sequences, roughly a fifth of them singletons. This entry belongs to a study of regulatory T cells in long-lasting Graves disease. Time point: newly diagnosed GD, antithyroid drugs for less than 3 months. PBMCs provided the RNA from which the TCR library was made. Patients were from an endocrinology department in Xi'an, China. Trimming took 5 bases from V and 6 from J, leaving 13 bases between them. The CDR3 consists of 13 residues. Study-wide points: TRBV28 was favored in persistent disease, as were TRBJ1-2 and TRBJ2-5.

The receptor's source is a female donor with Graves disease. The material was peripheral blood mononuclear cells (PBMCs), obtained at new diagnosis, from a patient treated with antithyroid drugs. This chain uses TRBV12-3 or TRBV12-4 with TRBJ2-5; no clear D. The CDR3 sequence is CASSPTTHKTQYF. The DNA of the CDR3 is TGTGCCAGCAGTCCCACTACCCACAAGACCCAGTACTTC.